This T cell receptor beta chain stems from a study of blood T cells in healthy people across ages. Donors each provided 7.5 to 10 milliliters of peripheral blood. At least 6 micrograms of total RNA were extracted per sample. In its sample, this clonotype was seen a few times. Using a J-beta primer mix together with a sample-barcoded 5' primer, a second PCR was run for roughly 6 to 12 cycles. One entry per CDR3 protein results from TCRdb running MiXCR on the 5' RACE reads. The sample has fewer than 1,000,000 distinct CDR3 sequences, around two fifths seen once. Germline CDR1 and CDR2: SGHTA and FQGNSA. This CDR3 region has 14 residues. Trimming removed 1 base at V and 4 bases at J, with 8 bases between.

The source material was blood. The receptor was derived from a man aged 55-75 years in good health. The rearrangement uses TRBV7-2 and TRBJ2-1; D gene uncertain. CDR3 loop: CASSLEAVYNEQFF. The CDR3 nucleotides read TGTGCCAGCAGCTTAGAAGCAGTTTACAATGAGCAGTTCTTC.